Listed here are 3 T cell receptor beta chains from one sample, sequenced in a study of CD8+ T cells in alopecia areata. Extracted RNA was reverse transcribed, and the resulting cDNA served as sequencing template. Assay: immunoSEQ multiplex PCR; the TCRdb copy retains only in-frame clones and omits some. Of about 150,000 clones in the sample, 75% to 90% were seen once. The sequencing used CD8+ T cells sorted from blood, collected at week 0. These receptors were taken from a human donor with alopecia areata.

The chain couples TRBV11-2 to TRBJ2-5, with D maybe TRBD2 (5 bases). The J call is doubtful: the DNA matches TRBJ2-7 better. In germline, CDR1 is SGHAT, CDR2 FQNNGV. CDR3 length: 13 residues. In DNA, the CDR3 is TGTGCCAGCAGCTATGGGAGCCCCTACGAGCAGTACTTC. It yields the protein CASSYGSPYEQYF.

This clone was seen just once. The rearrangement joins TRBV4-2 to TRBJ2-2, with a tentative D call TRBD2 (6 bases). The CDR3 covers 18 residues. The germline gives CDR1 LGHNA, CDR2 YNFKEQ. V lost 0 bases and J 4 bases, leaving 18 bases between the germline ends. The CDR3 region is CASSQDKERAQFTGELFF. CDR3 coding DNA: TGTGCCAGCAGCCAAGATAAAGAGCGGGCTCAGTTCACCGGGGAGCTGTTTTTT.

This chain connects TRBV5-1 to TRBJ1-1, with TRBD1 as a possible D gene (5 bases). This CDR3 has 15 amino acids. Germline CDR1 reads SGHRS; CDR2 reads YFSETQ. The germline V and J ends were trimmed by 4 bases and 1 base, with 14 bases remaining between them. CDR3 nucleotides: TGCGCCAGCAGCCCATCTGGGGGATCGAACACTGAAGCTTTCTTT. It translates to CASSPSGGSNTEAFF.